Below, 7 T cell receptor beta chains from the same sample are listed, as sequenced in a study of OX40 agonist ivuxolimab in advanced cancers. Only in-frame clones appear in the TCRdb table, and some are missing; sequencing was by immunoSEQ multiplex PCR. The sample includes about 62,000 clones, around 84% seen only once; the top ten take around 2.4%. Sequenced material: CD4+ or CD8+ T cells sorted from blood, taken in a trial of the OX40 agonist ivuxolimab. The origin of the receptors is an adult with an advanced solid tumor such as melanoma, head and neck, liver or kidney cancer.

This rearrangement joins TRBV7-8 to TRBJ2-7, with 7 bases that match TRBD2. CDR1 is SGHVS, CDR2 FQNEAQ, per germline. Trimming removed 5 bases from V and 5 bases from J; junction bases left unmatched: 15. The CDR3 has 16 amino acids. The CDR3 protein is CASSLIIGRVHDEQYF. DNA of the CDR3: TGTGCCAGCAGCCTTATTATAGGGAGGGTACACGACGAGCAGTACTTC.

The chain carries TRBV28 and TRBJ2-2; 11 bases are shared with TRBD1. This CDR3 is 16 amino acids long. CDR1 is MDHEN, CDR2 SYDVKM, per germline. V shed 5 bases and J 4 bases; nucleotides not matched to a gene: 6. The CDR3 region is CASSRSGTGGTGELFF. CDR3 sequence (DNA): TGTGCCAGCAGTCGGTCCGGGACAGGGGGCACCGGGGAGCTGTTTTTT.

The chain has TRBV7-2 and TRBJ2-6; 7 nucleotides align to TRBD1. With 5 bases clipped from V and 2 bases from J, the junction kept 6 bases outside the gene matches. In germline, CDR1 is SGHTA, CDR2 FQGNSA. This CDR3 region has 16 residues. The CDR3 loop reads CASSTRDRAGANVLTF. CDR3 sequence (DNA): TGTGCCAGCAGCACCCGAGACAGGGCTGGGGCCAACGTCCTGACTTTC.

This clone has more than one count but fewer than ten. CDR3 region: CASSLGRGRGTSTDTQYF. Written as DNA, the CDR3 is TGTGCCAGCAGCTTAGGGAGGGGGAGGGGGACTAGCACAGATACGCAGTATTTT. The rearrangement links TRBV11-2 to TRBJ2-3; D is perhaps TRBD2 (7 bases). From germline, CDR1 is SGHAT and CDR2 FQNNGV. V was trimmed by 1 base and J by 0 bases, leaving 17 bases between them. This CDR3 contains 18 residues. Variable domain in full (rest from reference TRBV11-2 and TRBJ2-3): EAGVAQSPRYKIIEKRQSVAFWCNPISGHATLYWYQQILGQGPKLLIQFQNNGVVDDSQLPKDRFSAERLKGVDSTLKIQPAKLEDSAVYLCASSLGRGRGTSTDTQYFGPGTRLTVL.

The chain uses TRBV21-1 and TRBJ1-2. TRBV21-1 is flagged as a pseudogene. This CDR3 has 13 residues. This CDR3 reads CASSNPRGDGYTF. The CDR3, as DNA: TGTGCCAGCAGCAACCCACGGGGGGATGGCTACACCTTC.

The rearrangement joins TRBV18 to TRBJ2-7; D is possibly TRBD1 (6 bases). Between the trimmed V and J ends, which lost 2 bases and 2 bases, there was a span of 19 bases. There are 17 residues in the CDR3. CDR1 and CDR2 (germline): KGHSH, LQKENI. The CDR3 spells CASSPDVTGTSPYEQYF. The DNA of the CDR3 is TGTGCCAGCTCACCAGATGTAACAGGGACCTCTCCCTACGAGCAGTACTTC. The full variable domain, rest sourced from reference TRBV18 and TRBJ2-7, is NAGVMQNPRHLVRRRGQEARLRCSPMKGHSHVYWYRQLPEEGLKFMVYLQKENIIDESGMPKERFSAEFPKEGPSILRIQQVVRGDSAAYFCASSPDVTGTSPYEQYFGPGTRLTVT.

The chain combines TRBV6-6 with TRBJ1-1, with D possibly matching TRBD1 (6 bases). CDR1 is MNHNY, CDR2 SVGAGI, per germline (reference sequence). Trimming shortened V by 7 bases and J by 1 base, and 13 bases separated the two germline ends. The CDR3 sequence is 14 residues long. Here the CDR3 DNA reads TGTGCCAGCACCCATGACAGGCGGAACACTGAAGCTTTCTTT. Protein sequence: CASTHDRRNTEAFF.